The clone carrying this T cell receptor (beta chain) was found many times. This specimen belongs to a study of T cells in Graves' hyperthyroidism and ophthalmopathy. TCR beta CDR3 region amplification was performed from RNA transcripts. The study used the HTBI primer set for a first-round RT-PCR of the TCR CDR3. One entry per CDR3 protein results from TCRdb running MiXCR on the multiplex PCR reads. Counted here are hundreds of thousands of distinct CDR3 sequences, over 15% occurring once; the ten biggest clones make up 16%. Trimming pared 3 bases from V and 7 bases from J, leaving 21 bases between. Per the germline V gene, CDR1 is DFQATT and CDR2 is SNEGSKA (reference sequence). The CDR3 totals 15 residues.

The TCR comes from a woman aged 45-60 years with Graves' hyperthyroidism that later progressed to Graves' ophthalmopathy. This chain uses TRBV20-1 with TRBJ2-5; the D gene is possibly TRBD1 (6 bases). The sequenced sample was blood. The CDR3 loop reads CSARSPSGVRGTQYF. As DNA, the CDR3 is TGCAGTGCTAGGAGTCCTTCTGGGGTCAGGGGGACCCAGTACTTC.